A single sample is the source of the 27 T cell receptor beta chains below, sequenced in a study of regulatory T cells in long-lasting Graves disease. Construction of the TCR beta libraries employed iRepertoire HTBI primers in conjunction with Arm-PCR of CDR3 regions. From the multiplex PCR reads, TCRdb called clonotypes with MiXCR, one entry per CDR3 protein. This table has over 200,000 distinct CDR3 sequences, 18% appearing once. The time point: newly diagnosed GD, antithyroid drugs for less than 3 months. The TCR library was prepared using RNA isolated from PBMCs. The sequences come from peripheral blood mononuclear cells (PBMCs), collected at new diagnosis, from a patient treated with antithyroid drugs. The receptor source for this set is a female donor with Graves disease.

This clonotype was observed a handful of times. The chain couples TRBV20-1 to TRBJ2-1; 9 bases match TRBD2. CDR1 DFQATT and CDR2 SNEGSKA come from the germline V gene (reference sequence). V shed 0 bases and J 0 bases; nucleotides not matched to a gene: 3. The CDR3 has 16 residues. The chain's CDR3 is CSARDLAGSSYNEQFF. CDR3 coding DNA: TGCAGTGCTAGAGATCTAGCGGGATCCTCCTACAATGAGCAGTTCTTC.

The gene calls are TRBV12-3 or TRBV12-4 and TRBJ2-7; D call uncertain. V dropped 6 bases and J dropped 1 base, with 7 bases sitting between them. CDR3 length: 12 residues. The DNA for the CDR3 is TGTGCCAGCAGGTATAGGTCCTACGAGCAGTACTTC. Its translation is CASRYRSYEQYF.

The V call is TRBV5-1, the J call TRBJ1-4; unclear D gene. V was shortened by 1 base and J by 8 bases, with 9 bases between the two germline ends. The germline gives CDR1 SGHRS, CDR2 YFSETQ. The CDR3 runs 13 residues. Here the CDR3 reads CASSLRGGEKLFF. The DNA of the CDR3 is TGCGCCAGCAGCTTGCGGGGTGGAGAAAAACTGTTTTTT.

This clonotype was picked up many times. The CDR3: CASSITTGGDYEQYF. CDR3 nucleotides: TGTGCCAGCAGTATCACGACAGGGGGCGACTACGAGCAGTACTTC. The V call is TRBV2, the J call TRBJ2-7; TRBD1 matches at 10 bases. Germline V lookup: CDR1 SNHLY, CDR2 FYNNEI. Unmatched junction bases numbered 7, after V lost 5 bases and J lost 3 bases. This CDR3 has 15 amino acids.

This clonotype was recorded at least ten times. The chain links TRBV28 to TRBJ2-5; possible D gene TRBD1, 6 bases. The V gene lost 7 bases and the J gene lost 2 bases, with 14 bases spanning the gap. This CDR3 region has 14 residues. Germline V lookup: CDR1 MDHEN, CDR2 SYDVKM. This CDR3 reads CASIPRGGQETQYF. The CDR3 DNA reads as TGTGCCAGCATCCCCAGGGGTGGGCAAGAGACCCAGTACTTC.

This chain joins TRBV19 and TRBJ2-1, with 11 bases aligning to TRBD2. The V gene's germline CDR1 is LNHDA and CDR2 SQIVND (reference sequence). The CDR3 sequence is 16 residues long. The V segment lost 3 bases and the J segment 4 bases; nucleotides outside the gene matches: 5. CDR3 amino acids: CASSMGTSGAYNEQFF. As DNA, the CDR3 is TGTGCCAGTAGTATGGGGACTAGCGGAGCGTACAATGAGCAGTTCTTC.

There are many counts of this clonotype. The chain joins TRBV30 to TRBJ2-2; D may be TRBD1 (6 bases). There are 16 residues in the CDR3. V lost 2 bases and J 6 bases, leaving 19 bases between the germline ends. The V gene's germline CDR1 is GTSNPN and CDR2 SVGIG (reference sequence). The DNA of the CDR3 is TGTGCCTGGAGTCGGAAGGGGGAATATGTGGCCGGGGAGCTGTTTTTT. Its translation: CAWSRKGEYVAGELFF.

V gene TRBV19 combines with J gene TRBJ2-7; D is perhaps TRBD1 (5 bases). The V gene's germline CDR1 is LNHDA and CDR2 SQIVND (reference sequence). The CDR3 has 14 residues. Deletions cut 0 bases from V and 4 bases from J, with 10 bases between. The CDR3 protein is CASSIDPQGYEQYF. In nucleotides, the CDR3 is TGTGCCAGTAGTATAGACCCTCAGGGTTACGAGCAGTACTTC.

CDR3 DNA sequence: TGTGCCAGCAGTGAACTAGCGGGAGTTGATGAGCAGTTCTTC. Protein sequence: CASSELAGVDEQFF. V is TRBV6-4 and J is TRBJ2-1; TRBD2 aligns across 11 bases. The V segment lost 3 bases and the J segment 8 bases; nucleotides outside the gene matches: 3. Per the germline V gene, CDR1 is MRHNA and CDR2 is SNTAGT. This CDR3 has 14 amino acids.

This clonotype has a count of ten or more. The chain joins TRBV7-3 to TRBJ2-1; no clear D gene. The V end was cut by 3 bases, the J end by 5 bases, with 11 bases between. CDR1 and CDR2 (germline): SGHTA, FQGTGA. The CDR3 consists of 14 residues. CDR3 region: CASSLGSANNEQFF. CDR3 in DNA: TGTGCCAGCAGCTTGGGCAGTGCGAACAATGAGCAGTTCTTC.

In this sample, this clonotype turned up many times. The chain recombines TRBV10-1 with TRBJ2-7; 13 bases line up with TRBD2. The V gene end was trimmed by 3 bases and the J gene end by 7 bases; junction bases not matched to a gene: 3. This CDR3 is built from 14 residues. Germline V gene data show CDR1 as WNHNN and CDR2 as SYGVQD (reference sequence). The DNA for the CDR3 is TGCGCCAGCAGTGATCAGGGACTAGCGGGAGAGCAGTACTTC. It translates to CASSDQGLAGEQYF.

This clonotype was detected many times. The chain has TRBV20-1 and TRBJ2-5, with 7 bases identical to TRBD2. CDR1 DFQATT and CDR2 SNEGSKA come from the germline V gene (reference sequence). The length of the CDR3 is 15 residues. Trimming took 6 bases from V and 4 from J; bases not matched to a gene: 14. The CDR3 loop is CSAGGAGASIETQYF. The DNA of the CDR3 is TGCAGTGCCGGCGGTGCGGGAGCGTCAATAGAGACCCAGTACTTC.

This clonotype was detected ten times or more. The chain has TRBV7-8 and TRBJ1-2, with TRBD1 matching 10 bases. Germline CDR1 reads SGHVS; CDR2 reads FQNEAQ. The CDR3 extends over 17 amino acids. Germline trimming cut 5 bases from V and 8 bases from J; bases unmatched to any gene: 17. This chain's CDR3 is CASSPRPRDRGTDGYTF. The CDR3 nucleotides read TGTGCCAGCAGCCCTCGCCCCCGGGACAGGGGTACTGACGGCTACACCTTC.

This clonotype appeared many times. The genes are TRBV30 and TRBJ2-7; 7 nucleotides match TRBD1. The J segment lost 1 base and the V segment lost 1 base, leaving 10 bases of the junction unmatched. The V gene's germline CDR1 is GTSNPN and CDR2 SVGIG (reference sequence). CDR3 length: 16 amino acids. The CDR3 DNA reads as TGTGCCTGGAGTGGGGCGAGAACAGGGGAATCCTACGAGCAGTACTTC. This sequence encodes CAWSGARTGESYEQYF.

This clonotype was detected ten times or more. DNA for the CDR3: TGTGCCAGCAGTGTCGACAGGTCCCGGGATACGCAGTATTTT. Protein sequence: CASSVDRSRDTQYF. The J gene is TRBJ2-3, the V gene TRBV2, with D possibly TRBD1 on 6 matching bases. V shed 4 bases and J shed 6 bases, with 14 bases lying between them. CDR3 length: 14 amino acids. Germline-derived CDR1 and CDR2 are SNHLY and FYNNEI.

Many counts were recorded for this clonotype. The chain has TRBV12-3 or TRBV12-4 and TRBJ2-7, with D possibly TRBD1 on 5 matching bases. The V end lost 2 bases, the J end lost 6 bases, and 14 bases lay between the germline ends. The CDR3 length is 14 residues. Here the CDR3 DNA reads TGTGCCAGCAGTTTATTCCATTCAGGGTTCGAGCAGTACTTC. Protein product: CASSLFHSGFEQYF.

This clonotype was detected many times. V usage is TRBV7-9 and J usage is TRBJ1-2, with D perhaps matching TRBD1 (6 bases). The CDR3 runs 13 residues. The ends were cut back, 5 bases at V and 8 bases at J, with 15 bases in the middle. Germline V CDR1 and CDR2: SEHNR, FQNEAQ (reference sequence). The DNA for the CDR3 is TGTGCCAGCAGCCCCGGGGGGGCTTGGGGCTACACCTTC. It specifies CASSPGGAWGYTF.

This clonotype was picked up many times. CDR3 protein: CASSPRTANTEAFF. DNA for the CDR3: TGTGCCAGCTCACCAAGGACGGCGAACACTGAAGCTTTCTTT. The chain has TRBV18 and TRBJ1-1; the D is unclear. The V end lost 2 bases, the J end lost 1 base, and 8 bases lay between the germline ends. This CDR3 spans 14 amino acids. Per germline, CDR1 KGHSH and CDR2 LQKENI.

This clonotype came up a few times. This sequence may be a read error, since a much larger clone differs from it by one base. V is TRBV7-2 and J is TRBJ1-1; D gene unclear. Germline V lookup: CDR1 SGHTA, CDR2 FQGNSA. The CDR3 loop spans 13 amino acids. CDR3 amino acids: CASSLGGGLEASF. In DNA, the CDR3 is TGTGCCAGCAGCTTAGGAGGAGGTCTAGAAGCTTCCTTT.

Ten or more counts support this clonotype. The J gene is TRBJ2-1, the V gene TRBV4-1; 9 bases fit TRBD1. This CDR3 is built from 15 residues. The V gene end was trimmed by 5 bases and the J gene end by 3 bases; junction bases not matched to a gene: 5. Germline CDR1 MGHRA, CDR2 YSYEKL. The CDR3 nucleotides are TGCGCCAGCAGCACAGACAGGGGGAACTACAATGAGCAGTTCTTC. This sequence encodes CASSTDRGNYNEQFF.

This clonotype was observed many times. The V call is TRBV29-1, the J call TRBJ2-7; 13 nucleotides agree with TRBD2. The CDR3 runs to 19 residues. Germline CDR1 SQVTM, CDR2 ANQGSEA. The V and J ends lost 4 bases and 2 bases, in that order; junction bases with no gene match: 17. CDR3 sequence: CSVVIPGTSGKLGAYEQYF. The CDR3 DNA reads TGCAGCGTTGTCATCCCGGGGACTAGCGGGAAGTTGGGGGCCTACGAGCAGTACTTC.

This clonotype was counted many times. The rearrangement links TRBV28 to TRBJ2-1, with D hard to call. CDR3 length equals 14 residues. Germline CDR1 is MDHEN and CDR2 is SYDVKM. The V gene lost 5 bases and the J gene lost 5 bases, with 13 bases spanning the gap. In DNA form, the CDR3 reads TGTGCCAGCAGTCTACCGGGTAACAACAATGAGCAGTTCTTC. This sequence encodes CASSLPGNNNEQFF.

V is TRBV20-1 and J is TRBJ2-2; a possible D gene is TRBD2 (5 bases). The CDR3 contains 15 residues. V lost 2 bases, J lost 3 bases, and 13 bases lay in between. Per the germline V gene, CDR1 is DFQATT and CDR2 is SNEGSKA (reference sequence). CDR3 DNA sequence: TGCAGTGCTAGAACGGGGTCCCAGGACACCGGGGAGCTGTTTTTT. Translated: CSARTGSQDTGELFF.

At least ten counts were recorded for this clonotype. CDR3 amino acids: CATRTSGRLNEQFF. The CDR3 DNA reads as TGTGCCACCCGGACTAGCGGGAGATTAAATGAGCAGTTCTTC. The genes are TRBV19 and TRBJ2-1, with 13 bases fitting TRBD2. Trimming cost V 10 bases and J 7 bases; bases outside gene matches: 7. The germline V gene encodes CDR1 LNHDA and CDR2 SQIVND (reference sequence). This CDR3 spans 14 amino acids. The full variable domain, with the rest looked up from reference TRBV19 and TRBJ2-1, is DGGITQSPKYLFRKEGQNVTLSCEQNLNHDAMYWYRQDPGQGLRLIYYSQIVNDFQKGDIAEGYSVSREKKESFPLTVTSAQKNPTAFYLCATRTSGRLNEQFFGPGTRLTVL.

The chain couples TRBV11-2 to TRBJ2-3; D gene uncertain. This CDR3 is 15 amino acids long. The V gene lost 3 bases and the J gene lost 4 bases, with 14 bases spanning the gap. Germline CDR1 and CDR2: SGHAT and FQNNGV. CDR3 in DNA: TGTGCCAGCAGCTTTCGCGCCTCCCTCCCAGATACGCAGTATTTT. Translation: CASSFRASLPDTQYF.

The J gene is TRBJ2-1, the V gene TRBV6-2 or TRBV6-3; tentatively, D is TRBD2 (6 bases). The germline V gene encodes CDR1 MNHEY and CDR2 SVGEGT. This CDR3 contains 15 residues. V shed 5 bases and J shed 3 bases, with 14 bases lying between them. In DNA, the CDR3 is TGTGCCAGCAGTCGAACGGGGGAACGCTACAATGAGCAGTTCTTC. Its protein product is CASSRTGERYNEQFF.

The table lists this clonotype with many counts. In DNA form, the CDR3 reads TGTGCCAGCAGCTTAGTGCAGGGGGCGCGGGGCGAGCAGTACTTC. It specifies CASSLVQGARGEQYF. The chain carries TRBV13 and TRBJ2-7, with 8 bases lining up with TRBD1. The junction had 8 bases not matched to a gene; V was cut back by 1 base and J by 6 bases. Germline-derived CDR1 and CDR2 are PRHDT and FYEKMQ (reference sequence). The CDR3 is 15 residues long.